This paragraph covers one T cell receptor (beta chain) sequence. Its specificity is unknown. PCR amplification relied on 60 Vbeta primers (plus 13 Jbeta primers). Profiling relied on immunoSEQ multiplex PCR, and the TCRdb table lists in-frame clones only, not all of them. Among under 200,000 clones listed, approximately 84% were seen once. These data originate in a study of cytomegalovirus exposure and HLA in healthy donors. Germline V lookup: CDR1 LNHDA, CDR2 SQIVND (reference sequence). After removal of 4 bases from V and 5 bases from J, the junction contained 12 bases not matched to a gene. The CDR3 is 18 residues long. General study results and limits: Earlier analysis found most TCR beta V segments productive about 90% or about 30% of the time.

V and J are TRBV19 and TRBJ2-2; 11 bases line up with TRBD2. Sample: PBMCs. This TCR came from a boy younger than 18 in good health and CMV-seronegative. CDR3 residues: CASSKRLAGPRWTGELFF. The CDR3 DNA follows: TGTGCCAGTAGTAAGCGACTAGCGGGGCCCCGGTGGACCGGGGAGCTGTTTTTT.